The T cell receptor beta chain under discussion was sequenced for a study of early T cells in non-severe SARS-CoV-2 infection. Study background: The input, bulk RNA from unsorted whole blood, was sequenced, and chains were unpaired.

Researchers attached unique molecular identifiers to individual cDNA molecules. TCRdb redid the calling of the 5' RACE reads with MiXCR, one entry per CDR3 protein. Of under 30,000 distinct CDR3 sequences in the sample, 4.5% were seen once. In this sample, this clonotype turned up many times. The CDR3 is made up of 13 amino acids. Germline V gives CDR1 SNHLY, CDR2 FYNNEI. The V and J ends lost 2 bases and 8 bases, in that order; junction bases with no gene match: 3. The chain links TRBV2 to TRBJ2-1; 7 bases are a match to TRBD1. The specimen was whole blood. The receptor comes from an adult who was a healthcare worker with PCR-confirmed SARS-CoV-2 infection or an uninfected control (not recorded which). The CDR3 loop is CASSENRGDEQFF. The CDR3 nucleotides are TGTGCCAGCAGTGAAAACAGGGGCGATGAGCAGTTCTTC.